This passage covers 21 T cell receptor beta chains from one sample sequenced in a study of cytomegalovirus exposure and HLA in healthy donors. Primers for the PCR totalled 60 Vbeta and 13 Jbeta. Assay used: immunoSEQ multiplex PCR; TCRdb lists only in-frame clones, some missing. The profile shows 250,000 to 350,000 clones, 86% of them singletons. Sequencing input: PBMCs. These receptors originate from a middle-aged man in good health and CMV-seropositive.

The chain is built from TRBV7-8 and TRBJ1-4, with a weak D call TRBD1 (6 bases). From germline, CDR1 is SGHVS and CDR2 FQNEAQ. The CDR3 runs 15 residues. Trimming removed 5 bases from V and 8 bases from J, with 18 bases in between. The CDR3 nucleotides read TGTGCCAGCAGCCCCGTTACAGGGCTTGAAGAAAAACTGTTTTTT. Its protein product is CASSPVTGLEEKLFF. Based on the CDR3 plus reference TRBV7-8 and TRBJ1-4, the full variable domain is GAGVSQSPRYKVAKRGQDVALRCDPISGHVSLFWYQQALGQGPEFLTYFQNEAQLDKSGLPSDRFFAERPEGSVSTLKIQRTQQEDSAVYLCASSPVTGLEEKLFFGSGTQLSVL.

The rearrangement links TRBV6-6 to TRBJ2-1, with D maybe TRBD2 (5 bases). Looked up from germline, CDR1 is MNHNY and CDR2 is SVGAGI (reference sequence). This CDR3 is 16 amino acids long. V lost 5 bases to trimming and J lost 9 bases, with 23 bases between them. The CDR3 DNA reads TGTGCCAGCAGTCCCCTCGTGGTACCTACACGGGGTGAGCAGTTCTTC. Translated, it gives CASSPLVVPTRGEQFF.

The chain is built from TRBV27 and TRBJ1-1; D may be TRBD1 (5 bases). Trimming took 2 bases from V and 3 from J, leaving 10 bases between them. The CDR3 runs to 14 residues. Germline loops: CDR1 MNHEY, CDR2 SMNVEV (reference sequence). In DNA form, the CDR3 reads TGTGCCAGCAGTTTAATTGACAGTCACACTGAAGCTTTCTTT. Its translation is CASSLIDSHTEAFF.

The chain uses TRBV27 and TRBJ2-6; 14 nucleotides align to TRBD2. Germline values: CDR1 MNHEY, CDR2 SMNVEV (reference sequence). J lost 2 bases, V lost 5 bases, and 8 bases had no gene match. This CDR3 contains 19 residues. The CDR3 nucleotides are TGTGCCAGCAGTGGGCTGACTAGCGGGAGGGAGGCTGGGGCCAACGTCCTGACTTTC. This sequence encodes CASSGLTSGREAGANVLTF.

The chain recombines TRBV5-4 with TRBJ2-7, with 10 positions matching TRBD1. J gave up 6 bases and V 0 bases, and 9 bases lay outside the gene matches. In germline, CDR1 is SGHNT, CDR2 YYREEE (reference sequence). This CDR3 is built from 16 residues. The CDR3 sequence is CASSLAQGQGFREQYF. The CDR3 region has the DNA TGTGCCAGCAGCTTGGCCCAGGGACAGGGGTTTCGCGAGCAGTACTTC.

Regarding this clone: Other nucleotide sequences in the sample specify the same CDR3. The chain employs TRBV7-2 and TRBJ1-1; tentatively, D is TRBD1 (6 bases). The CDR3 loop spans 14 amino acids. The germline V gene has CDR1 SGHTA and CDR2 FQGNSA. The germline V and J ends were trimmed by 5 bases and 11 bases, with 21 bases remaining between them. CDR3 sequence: CASSELRTGLRAFF. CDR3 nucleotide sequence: TGTGCCAGCAGCGAACTAAGAACAGGGCTGAGGGCTTTCTTT.

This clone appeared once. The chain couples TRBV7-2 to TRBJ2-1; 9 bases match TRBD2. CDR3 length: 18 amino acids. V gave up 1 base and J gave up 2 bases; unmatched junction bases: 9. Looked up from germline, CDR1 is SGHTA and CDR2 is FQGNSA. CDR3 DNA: TGTGCCAGCAGCTTAGTTGGTAGCGGGAGTGCCCCCTACAATGAGCAGTTCTTC. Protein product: CASSLVGSGSAPYNEQFF.

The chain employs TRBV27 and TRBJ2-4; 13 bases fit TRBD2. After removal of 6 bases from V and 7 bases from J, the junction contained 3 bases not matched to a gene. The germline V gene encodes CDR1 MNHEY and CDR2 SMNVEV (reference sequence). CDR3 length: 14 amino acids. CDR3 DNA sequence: TGTGCCAGCAGCGGGACTAGCGGGACGAACATTCAGTACTTC. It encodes CASSGTSGTNIQYF.

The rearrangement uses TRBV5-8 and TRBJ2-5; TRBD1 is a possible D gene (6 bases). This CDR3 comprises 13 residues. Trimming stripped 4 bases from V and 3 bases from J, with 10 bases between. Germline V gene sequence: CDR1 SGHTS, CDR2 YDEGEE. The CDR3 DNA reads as TGTGCCAGCAGCCCGGACAGAAAAGAGACCCAGTACTTC. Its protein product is CASSPDRKETQYF.

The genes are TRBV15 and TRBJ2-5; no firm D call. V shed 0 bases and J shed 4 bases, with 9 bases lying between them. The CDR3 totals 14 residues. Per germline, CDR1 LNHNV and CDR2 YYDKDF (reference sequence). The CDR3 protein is CATSRELPRETQYF. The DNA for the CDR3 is TGTGCCACCAGCAGAGAATTACCGAGAGAGACCCAGTACTTC.

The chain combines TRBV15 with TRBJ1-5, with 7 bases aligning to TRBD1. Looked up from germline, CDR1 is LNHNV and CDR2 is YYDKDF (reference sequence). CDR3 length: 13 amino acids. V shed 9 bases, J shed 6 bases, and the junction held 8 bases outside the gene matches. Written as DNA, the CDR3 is TGTGCCACGGAGGAAGGGGGCCGTCAGCCCCAGCATTTT. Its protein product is CATEEGGRQPQHF.

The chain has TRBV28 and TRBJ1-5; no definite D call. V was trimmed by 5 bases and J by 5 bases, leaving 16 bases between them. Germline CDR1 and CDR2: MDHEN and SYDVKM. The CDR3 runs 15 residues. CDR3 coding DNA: TGTGCCAGCAGTCCATCGACCGGGAGAGATCAGCCCCAGCATTTT. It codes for CASSPSTGRDQPQHF.

The CDR3 region is CASRAGLAGVLRYF. The CDR3 bases are TGTGCCAGCAGGGCCGGACTAGCGGGAGTTCTACGGTACTTC. The rearrangement uses TRBV6-5 and TRBJ2-7; TRBD2 agrees at 13 bases. The CDR3 runs 14 residues. Germline CDR1 is MNHEY and CDR2 is SVGAGI. V was clipped by 6 bases and J by 12 bases; unmatched bases: 11.

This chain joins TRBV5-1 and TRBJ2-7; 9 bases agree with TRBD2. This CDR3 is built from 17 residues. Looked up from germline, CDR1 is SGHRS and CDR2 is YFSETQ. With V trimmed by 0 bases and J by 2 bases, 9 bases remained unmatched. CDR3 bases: TGCGCCAGCAGCTTGGCCTATGGTAGCGGGAGCCCCTACGAGCAGTACTTC. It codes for CASSLAYGSGSPYEQYF.

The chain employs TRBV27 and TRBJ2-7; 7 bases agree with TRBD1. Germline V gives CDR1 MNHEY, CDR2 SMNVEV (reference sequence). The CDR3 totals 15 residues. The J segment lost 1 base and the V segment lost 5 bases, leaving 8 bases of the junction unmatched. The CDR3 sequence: CASSVNRDRSYEQYF. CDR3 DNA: TGTGCCAGCAGTGTTAACCGGGACAGATCCTACGAGCAGTACTTC.

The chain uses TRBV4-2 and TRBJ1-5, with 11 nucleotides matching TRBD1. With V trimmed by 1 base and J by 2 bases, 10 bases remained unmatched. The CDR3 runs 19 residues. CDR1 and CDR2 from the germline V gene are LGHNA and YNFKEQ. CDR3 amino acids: CASSQVWTGGGVGNQPQHF. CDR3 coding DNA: TGTGCCAGCAGCCAAGTTTGGACAGGGGGCGGTGTGGGCAATCAGCCCCAGCATTTT.

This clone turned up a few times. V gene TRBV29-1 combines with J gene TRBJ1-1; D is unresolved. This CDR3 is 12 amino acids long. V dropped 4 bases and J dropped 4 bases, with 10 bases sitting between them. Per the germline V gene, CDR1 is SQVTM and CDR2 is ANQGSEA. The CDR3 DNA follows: TGCAGCGTTGTAGTGGCGGGCACTGAAGCTTTCTTT. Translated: CSVVVAGTEAFF.

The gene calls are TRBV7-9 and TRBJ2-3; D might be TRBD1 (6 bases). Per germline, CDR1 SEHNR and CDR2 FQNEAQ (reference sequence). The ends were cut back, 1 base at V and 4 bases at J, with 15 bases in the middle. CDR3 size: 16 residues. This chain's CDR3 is CASSLGVGGNADTQYF. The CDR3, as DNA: TGTGCCAGCAGCTTAGGAGTAGGGGGTAACGCAGATACGCAGTATTTT. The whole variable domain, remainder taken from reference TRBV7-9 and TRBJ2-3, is DTGVSQNPRHKITKRGQNVTFRCDPISEHNRLYWYRQTLGQGPEFLTYFQNEAQLEKSRLLSDRFSAERPKGSFSTLEIQRTEQGDSAMYLCASSLGVGGNADTQYFGPGTRLTVL.

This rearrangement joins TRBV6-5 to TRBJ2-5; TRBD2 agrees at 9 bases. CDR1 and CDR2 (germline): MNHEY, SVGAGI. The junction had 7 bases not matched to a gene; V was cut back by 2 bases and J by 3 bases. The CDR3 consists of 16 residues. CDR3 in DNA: TGTGCCAGCAGTTACGGTGGCGGGAGGGGGGAAGAGACCCAGTACTTC. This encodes CASSYGGGRGEETQYF.

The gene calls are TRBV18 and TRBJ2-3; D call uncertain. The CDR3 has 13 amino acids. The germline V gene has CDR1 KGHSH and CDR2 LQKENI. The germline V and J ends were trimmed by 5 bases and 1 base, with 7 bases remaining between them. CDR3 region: CASSKRGTDTQYF. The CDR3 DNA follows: TGTGCCAGCTCAAAACGGGGCACAGATACGCAGTATTTT.

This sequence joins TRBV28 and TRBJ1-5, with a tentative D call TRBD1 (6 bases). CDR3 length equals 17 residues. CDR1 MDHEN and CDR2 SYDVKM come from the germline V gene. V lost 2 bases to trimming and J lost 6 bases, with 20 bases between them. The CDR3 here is CASSLGLRGARGQPQHF. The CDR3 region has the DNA TGTGCCAGCAGTTTAGGTTTACGGGGGGCGCGGGGTCAGCCCCAGCATTTT.